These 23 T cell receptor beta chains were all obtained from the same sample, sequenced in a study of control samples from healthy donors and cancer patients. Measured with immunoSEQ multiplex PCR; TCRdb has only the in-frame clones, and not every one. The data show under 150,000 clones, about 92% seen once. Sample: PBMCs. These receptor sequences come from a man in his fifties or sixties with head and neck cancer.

The CDR3 DNA reads TGCGCCAGCAGCCAAGTGGGACAGAACTATGGCTACACCTTC. It specifies CASSQVGQNYGYTF. The gene calls are TRBV4-3 and TRBJ1-2; 7 nucleotides align to TRBD1. The CDR3 covers 14 residues. Per the germline V gene, CDR1 is LGHNA and CDR2 is YSLEER. V lost 1 base and J lost 2; bases outside the gene matches: 1.

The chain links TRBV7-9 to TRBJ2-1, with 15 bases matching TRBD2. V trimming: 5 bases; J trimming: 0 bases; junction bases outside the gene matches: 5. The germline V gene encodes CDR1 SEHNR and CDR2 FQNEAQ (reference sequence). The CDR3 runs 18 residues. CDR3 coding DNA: TGTGCCAGCAGCCTTGGACTAGCGGGAGGGAGCTCCTACAATGAGCAGTTCTTC. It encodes CASSLGLAGGSSYNEQFF.

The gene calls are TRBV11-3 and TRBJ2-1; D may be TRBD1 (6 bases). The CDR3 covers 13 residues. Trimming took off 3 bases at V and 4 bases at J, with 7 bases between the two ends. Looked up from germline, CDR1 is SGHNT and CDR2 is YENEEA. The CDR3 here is CASSLGQYNEQFF. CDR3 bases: TGTGCCAGCAGCTTGGGACAATACAATGAGCAGTTCTTC.

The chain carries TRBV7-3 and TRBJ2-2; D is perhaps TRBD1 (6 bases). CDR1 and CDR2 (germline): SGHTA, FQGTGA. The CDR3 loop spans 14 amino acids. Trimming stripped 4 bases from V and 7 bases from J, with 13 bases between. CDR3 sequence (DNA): TGTGCCAGCAGCTCGACAGGTTACGGCGGGGAGCTGTTTTTT. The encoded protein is CASSSTGYGGELFF. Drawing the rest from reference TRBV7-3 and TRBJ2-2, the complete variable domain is GAGVSQTPSNKVTEKGKYVELRCDPISGHTALYWYRQSLGQGPEFLIYFQGTGAADDSGLPNDRFFAVRPEGSVSTLKIQRTERGDSAVYLCASSSTGYGGELFFGEGSRLTVL.

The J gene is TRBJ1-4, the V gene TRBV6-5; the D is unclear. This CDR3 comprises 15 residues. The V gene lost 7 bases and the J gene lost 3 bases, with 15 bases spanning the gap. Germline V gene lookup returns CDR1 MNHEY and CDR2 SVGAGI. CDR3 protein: CASTPLGVSNEKLFF. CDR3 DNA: TGTGCCAGCACCCCCCTAGGCGTTTCTAATGAAAAACTGTTTTTT.

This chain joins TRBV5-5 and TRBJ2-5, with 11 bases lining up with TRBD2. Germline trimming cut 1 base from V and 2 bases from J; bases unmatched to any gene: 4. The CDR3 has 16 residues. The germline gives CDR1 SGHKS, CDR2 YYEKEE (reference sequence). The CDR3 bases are TGTGCCAGCAGCTTGATGCTAGCGGGGGGACAAGAGACCCAGTACTTC. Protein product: CASSLMLAGGQETQYF.

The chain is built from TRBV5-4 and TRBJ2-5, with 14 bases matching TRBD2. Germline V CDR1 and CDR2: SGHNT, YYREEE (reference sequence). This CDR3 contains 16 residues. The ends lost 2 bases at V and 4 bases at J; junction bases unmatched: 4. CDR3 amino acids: CASSFMTSGGGETQYF. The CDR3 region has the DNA TGTGCCAGCAGCTTTATGACTAGCGGGGGGGGAGAGACCCAGTACTTC.

The CDR3 DNA is TGTGCTAGTGGTCCCCGACTGGGATCCACTGAAGCTTTCTTT. Amino acid sequence: CASGPRLGSTEAFF. V is TRBV12-5 and J is TRBJ1-1, with no clear D. The germline V and J ends were trimmed by 5 bases and 4 bases, with 14 bases remaining between them. This CDR3 has 14 amino acids. Per the germline V gene, CDR1 is LGHNT and CDR2 is FRNRAP. The full variable domain, in which reference TRBV12-5 and TRBJ1-1 provide the parts outside the CDR3, is DARVTQTPRHKVTEMGQEVTMRCQPILGHNTVFWYRQTMMQGLELLAYFRNRAPLDDSGMPKDRFSAEMPDATLATLKIQPSEPRDSAVYFCASGPRLGSTEAFFGQGTRLTVV.

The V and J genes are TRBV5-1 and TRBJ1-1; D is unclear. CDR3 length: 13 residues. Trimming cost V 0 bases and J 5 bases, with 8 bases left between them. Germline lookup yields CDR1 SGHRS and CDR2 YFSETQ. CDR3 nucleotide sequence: TGCGCCAGCAGCTTGGAGCAGGCGACTGAAGCTTTCTTT. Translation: CASSLEQATEAFF. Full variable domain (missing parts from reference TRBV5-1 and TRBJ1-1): KAGVTQTPRYLIKTRGQQVTLSCSPISGHRSVSWYQQTPGQGLQFLFEYFSETQRNKGNFPGRFSGRQFSNSRSEMNVSTLELGDSALYLCASSLEQATEAFFGQGTRLTVV.

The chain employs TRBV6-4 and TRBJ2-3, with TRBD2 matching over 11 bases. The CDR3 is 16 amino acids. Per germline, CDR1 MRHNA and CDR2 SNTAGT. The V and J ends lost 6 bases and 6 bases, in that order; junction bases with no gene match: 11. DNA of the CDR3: TGTGCCAGCAGCGCCCAACTAGCGGGGGCGGGGGATACGCAGTATTTT. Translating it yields CASSAQLAGAGDTQYF.

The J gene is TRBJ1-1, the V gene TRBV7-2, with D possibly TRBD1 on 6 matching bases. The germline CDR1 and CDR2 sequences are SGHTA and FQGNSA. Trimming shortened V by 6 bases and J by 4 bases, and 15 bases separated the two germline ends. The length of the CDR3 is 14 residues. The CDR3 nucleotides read TGTGCCAGCAGTTTTGTCGGCAGGGGCACTGAAGCTTTCTTT. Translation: CASSFVGRGTEAFF.

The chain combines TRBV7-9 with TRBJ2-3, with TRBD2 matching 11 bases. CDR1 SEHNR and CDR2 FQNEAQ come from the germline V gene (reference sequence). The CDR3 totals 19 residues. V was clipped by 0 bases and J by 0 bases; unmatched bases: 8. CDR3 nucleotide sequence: TGTGCCAGCAGCTTAGCGCTCACTAGCGGGGGCGTAAGCACAGATACGCAGTATTTT. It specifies CASSLALTSGGVSTDTQYF.

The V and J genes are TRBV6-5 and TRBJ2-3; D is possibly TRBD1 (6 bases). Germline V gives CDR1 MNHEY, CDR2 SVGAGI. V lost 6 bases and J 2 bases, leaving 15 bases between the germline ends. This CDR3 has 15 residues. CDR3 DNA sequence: TGTGCCAGCAGACCCCTGCCAGGGGTCACAGATACGCAGTATTTT. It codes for CASRPLPGVTDTQYF.

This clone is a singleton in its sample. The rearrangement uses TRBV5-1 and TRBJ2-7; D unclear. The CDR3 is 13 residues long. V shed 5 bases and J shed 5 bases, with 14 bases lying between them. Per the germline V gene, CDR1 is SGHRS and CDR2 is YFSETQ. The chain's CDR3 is CASSQLLIDEQYF. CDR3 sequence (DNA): TGCGCCAGCAGTCAACTTCTCATAGACGAGCAGTACTTC.

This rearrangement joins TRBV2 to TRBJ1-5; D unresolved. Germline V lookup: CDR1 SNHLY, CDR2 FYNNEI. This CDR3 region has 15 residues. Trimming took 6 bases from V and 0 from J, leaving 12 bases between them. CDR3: CASRFDRYSNQPQHF. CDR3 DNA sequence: TGTGCCAGCAGATTCGACCGGTATAGCAATCAGCCCCAGCATTTT.

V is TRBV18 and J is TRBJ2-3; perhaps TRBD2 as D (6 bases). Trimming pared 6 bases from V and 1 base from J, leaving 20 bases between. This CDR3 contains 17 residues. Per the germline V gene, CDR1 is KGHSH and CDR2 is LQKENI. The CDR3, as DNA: TGTGCCAGCTCCCTCTATCGTGGCGGGACCCGCACAGATACGCAGTATTTT. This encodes CASSLYRGGTRTDTQYF.

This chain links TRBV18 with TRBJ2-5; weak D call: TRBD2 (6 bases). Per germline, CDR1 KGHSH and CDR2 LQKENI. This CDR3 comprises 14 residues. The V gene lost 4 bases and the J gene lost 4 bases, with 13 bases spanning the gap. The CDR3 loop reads CASSLSSVGETQYF. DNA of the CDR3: TGTGCCAGCTCACTCTCTAGCGTTGGAGAGACCCAGTACTTC.

For the CDR3, the DNA is TGCGCCAGCCAAGGGAGACTCAAGGGTCTTCTATATAATTCACCCCTCCACTTT. Translation: CASQGRLKGLLYNSPLHF. The chain carries TRBV10-1 and TRBJ1-6; no reliable D call. The CDR3 totals 18 residues. V gave up 8 bases and J gave up 4 bases, with 24 bases separating them. Germline CDR1 is WNHNN and CDR2 is SYGVQD (reference sequence).

As DNA, the CDR3 is TGTGCCAGCAGCTTACTAGGGGCGAACGAGCAGTACTTC. Translated, it gives CASSLLGANEQYF. J is TRBJ2-7 and V is TRBV5-8; D is possibly TRBD1 or TRBD2 (5 bases each). CDR1 SGHTS and CDR2 YDEGEE come from the germline V gene. The CDR3 is made up of 13 amino acids. V was pared by 2 bases and J by 5 bases, with 11 bases between. Full variable domain (remainder filled in from reference TRBV5-8 and TRBJ2-7): EAGVTQSPTHLIKTRGQQATLRCSPISGHTSVYWYQQALGLGLQFLLWYDEGEERNRGNFPPRFSGRQFPNYSSELNVNALELEDSALYLCASSLLGANEQYFGPGTRLTVT.

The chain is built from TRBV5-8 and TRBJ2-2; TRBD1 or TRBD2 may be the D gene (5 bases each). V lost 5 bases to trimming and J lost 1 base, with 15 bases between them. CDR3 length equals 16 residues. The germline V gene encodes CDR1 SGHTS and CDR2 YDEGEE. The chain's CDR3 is CASRFSGRLNTGELFF. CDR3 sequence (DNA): TGTGCCAGCAGGTTCTCGGGACGCCTGAACACCGGGGAGCTGTTTTTT.

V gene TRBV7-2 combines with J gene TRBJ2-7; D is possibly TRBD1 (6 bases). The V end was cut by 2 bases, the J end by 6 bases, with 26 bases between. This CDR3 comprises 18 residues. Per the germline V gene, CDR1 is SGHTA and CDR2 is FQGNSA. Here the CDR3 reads CASSLYGASGTSASEQYF. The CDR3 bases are TGTGCCAGCAGCTTATACGGAGCCTCCGGGACATCGGCCAGCGAGCAGTACTTC.

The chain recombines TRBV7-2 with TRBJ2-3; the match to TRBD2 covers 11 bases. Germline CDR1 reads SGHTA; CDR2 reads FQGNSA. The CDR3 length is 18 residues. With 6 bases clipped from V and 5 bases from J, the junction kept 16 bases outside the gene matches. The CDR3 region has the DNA TGTGCCAGCAGGTCTAGCGGGGGGATAGAAGTTTTAAAAGATACGCAGTATTTT. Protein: CASRSSGGIEVLKDTQYF.

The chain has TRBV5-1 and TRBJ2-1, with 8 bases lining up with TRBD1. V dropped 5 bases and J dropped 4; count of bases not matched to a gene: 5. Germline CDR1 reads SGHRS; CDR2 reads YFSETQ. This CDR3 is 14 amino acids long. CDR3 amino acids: CASRGDRPYNEQFF. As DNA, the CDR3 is TGCGCCAGCAGAGGGGACAGGCCTTACAATGAGCAGTTCTTC.